This TCR beta chain derives from a study of T cells expressing NK-cell markers. CDR1 is SQVTM, CDR2 ANQGSEA, per germline. This CDR3 region has 13 residues. 5'RACE template switching built TCR beta cDNA with unique molecular identifiers. Using the 5' RACE reads, TCRdb records one entry per CDR3 protein without DNA. The sample is made up of about 460,000 distinct CDR3 sequences, and the top ten hold 1.4% of it. This sequence joins TRBV29-1 and TRBJ2-2; TCRdb's D gene call, TRBD2, goes unchecked for lack of DNA. Material: blood T cells: a sorted CD56 or NKG2C T cell subset, CD4+ or CD8+ T cells, or bulk PBMC T cells (not recorded which). The sequence was obtained from a woman aged 45-59 years in good health. This CDR3 is CSAGTPPAGELFF.